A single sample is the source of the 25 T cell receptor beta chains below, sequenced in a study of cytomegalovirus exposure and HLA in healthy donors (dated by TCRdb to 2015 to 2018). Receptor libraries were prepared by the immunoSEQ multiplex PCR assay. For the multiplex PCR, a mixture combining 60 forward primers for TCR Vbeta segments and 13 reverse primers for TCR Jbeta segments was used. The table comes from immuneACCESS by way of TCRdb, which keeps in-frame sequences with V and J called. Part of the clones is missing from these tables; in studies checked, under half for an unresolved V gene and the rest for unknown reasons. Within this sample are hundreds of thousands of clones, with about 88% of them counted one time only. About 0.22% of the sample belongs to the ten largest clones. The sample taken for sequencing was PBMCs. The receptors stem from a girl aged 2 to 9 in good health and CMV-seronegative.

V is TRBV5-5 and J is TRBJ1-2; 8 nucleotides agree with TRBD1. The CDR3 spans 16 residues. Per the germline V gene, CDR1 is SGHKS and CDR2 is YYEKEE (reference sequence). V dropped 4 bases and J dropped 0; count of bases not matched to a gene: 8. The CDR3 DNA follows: TGTGCCAGCAGCAAAAGCAGGGACAGGCCTAACTATGGCTACACCTTC. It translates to CASSKSRDRPNYGYTF.

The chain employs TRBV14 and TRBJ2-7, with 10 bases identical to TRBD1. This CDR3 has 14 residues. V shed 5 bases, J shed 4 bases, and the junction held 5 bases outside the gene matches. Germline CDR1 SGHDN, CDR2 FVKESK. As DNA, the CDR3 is TGTGCCAGCAGCAAGACAGGGGGCGGTTACGAGCAGTACTTC. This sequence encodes CASSKTGGGYEQYF.

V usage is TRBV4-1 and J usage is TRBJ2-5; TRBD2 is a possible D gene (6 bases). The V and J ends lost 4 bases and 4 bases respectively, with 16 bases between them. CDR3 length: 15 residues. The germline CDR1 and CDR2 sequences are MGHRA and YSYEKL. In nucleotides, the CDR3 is TGCGCCAGCAGCCCCCGGGGGAGCGGCGGAGAGACCCAGTACTTC. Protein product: CASSPRGSGGETQYF.

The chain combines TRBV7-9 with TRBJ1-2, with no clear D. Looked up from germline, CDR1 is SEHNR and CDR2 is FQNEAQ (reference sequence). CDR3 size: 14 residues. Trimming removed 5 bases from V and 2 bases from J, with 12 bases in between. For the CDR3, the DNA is TGTGCCAGCAGCGTAGGGTATCGGAACTATGGCTACACCTTC. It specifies CASSVGYRNYGYTF.

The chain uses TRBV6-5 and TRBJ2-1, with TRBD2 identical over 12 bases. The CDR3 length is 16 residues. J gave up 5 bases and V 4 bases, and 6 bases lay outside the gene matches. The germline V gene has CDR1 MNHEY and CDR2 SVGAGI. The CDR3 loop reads CASSLLLAGGDNEQFF. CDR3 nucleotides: TGTGCCAGCAGTTTGCTTCTAGCGGGAGGGGACAATGAGCAGTTCTTC.

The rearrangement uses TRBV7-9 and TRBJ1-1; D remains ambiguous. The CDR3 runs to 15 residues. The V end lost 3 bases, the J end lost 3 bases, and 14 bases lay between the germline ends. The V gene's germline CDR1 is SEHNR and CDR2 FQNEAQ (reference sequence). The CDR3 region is CASSFSLSGDTEAFF. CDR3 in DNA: TGTGCCAGCAGCTTCAGCCTGAGCGGGGACACTGAAGCTTTCTTT. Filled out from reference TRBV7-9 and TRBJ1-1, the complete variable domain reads DTGVSQNPRHKITKRGQNVTFRCDPISEHNRLYWYRQTLGQGPEFLTYFQNEAQLEKSRLLSDRFSAERPKGSFSTLEIQRTEQGDSAMYLCASSFSLSGDTEAFFGQGTRLTVV.

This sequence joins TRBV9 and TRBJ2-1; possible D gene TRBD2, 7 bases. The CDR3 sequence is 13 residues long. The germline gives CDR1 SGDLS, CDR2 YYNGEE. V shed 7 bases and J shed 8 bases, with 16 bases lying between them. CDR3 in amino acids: CASGGASADEQFF. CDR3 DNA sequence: TGTGCCAGCGGGGGGGCCTCGGCCGATGAGCAGTTCTTC.

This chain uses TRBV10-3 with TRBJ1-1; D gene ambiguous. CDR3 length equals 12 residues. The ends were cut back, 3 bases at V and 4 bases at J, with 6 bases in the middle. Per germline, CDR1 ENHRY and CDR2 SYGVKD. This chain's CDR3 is CAISETTTEAFF. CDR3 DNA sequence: TGTGCCATCAGTGAAACAACCACTGAAGCTTTCTTT.

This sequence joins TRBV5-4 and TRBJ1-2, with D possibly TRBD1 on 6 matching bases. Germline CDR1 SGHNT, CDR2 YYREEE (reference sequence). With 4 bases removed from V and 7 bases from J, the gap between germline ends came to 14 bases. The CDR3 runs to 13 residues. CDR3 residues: CASSAKGGPGYTF. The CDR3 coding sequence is TGTGCCAGCAGCGCTAAGGGGGGGCCTGGCTACACCTTC. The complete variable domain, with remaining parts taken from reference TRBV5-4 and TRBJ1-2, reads ETGVTQSPTHLIKTRGQQVTLRCSSQSGHNTVSWYQQALGQGPQFIFQYYREEENGRGNFPPRFSGLQFPNYSSELNVNALELDDSALYLCASSAKGGPGYTFGSGTRLTVV.

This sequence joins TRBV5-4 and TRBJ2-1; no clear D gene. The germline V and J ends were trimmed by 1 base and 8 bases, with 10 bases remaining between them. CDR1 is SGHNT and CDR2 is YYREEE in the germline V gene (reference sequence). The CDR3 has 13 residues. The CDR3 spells CASSLQLTHEQFF. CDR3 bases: TGTGCCAGCAGCTTGCAACTAACCCATGAGCAGTTCTTC.

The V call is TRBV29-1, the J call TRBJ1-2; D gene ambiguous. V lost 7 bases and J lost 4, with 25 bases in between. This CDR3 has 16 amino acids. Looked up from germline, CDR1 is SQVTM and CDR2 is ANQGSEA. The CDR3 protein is CSAGLGGAQFIYGYTF. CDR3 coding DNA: TGCAGCGCCGGCCTCGGTGGAGCTCAATTTATCTATGGCTACACCTTC.

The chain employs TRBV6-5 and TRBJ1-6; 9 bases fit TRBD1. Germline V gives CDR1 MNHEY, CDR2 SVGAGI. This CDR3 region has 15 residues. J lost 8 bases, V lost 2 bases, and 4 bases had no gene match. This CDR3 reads CASSYGTGIDSPLHF. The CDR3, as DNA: TGTGCCAGCAGTTACGGGACAGGGATTGATTCACCCCTCCACTTT.

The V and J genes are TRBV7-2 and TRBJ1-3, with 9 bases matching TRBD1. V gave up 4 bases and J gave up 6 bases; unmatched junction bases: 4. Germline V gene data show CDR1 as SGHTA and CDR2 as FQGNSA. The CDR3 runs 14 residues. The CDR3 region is CASSSRQGENTIYF. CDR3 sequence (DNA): TGTGCCAGCAGCTCCCGACAGGGGGAAAACACCATATATTTT.

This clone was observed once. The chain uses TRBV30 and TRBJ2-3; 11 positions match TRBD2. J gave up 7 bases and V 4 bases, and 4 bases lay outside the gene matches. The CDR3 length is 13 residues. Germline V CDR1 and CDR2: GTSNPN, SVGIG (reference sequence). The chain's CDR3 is CAWKLAGENTQYF. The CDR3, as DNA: TGTGCCTGGAAACTAGCGGGGGAAAATACGCAGTATTTT.

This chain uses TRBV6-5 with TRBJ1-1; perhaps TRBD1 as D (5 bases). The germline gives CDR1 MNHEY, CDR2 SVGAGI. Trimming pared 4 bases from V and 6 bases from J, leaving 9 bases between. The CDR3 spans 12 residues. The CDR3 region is CASSFQGSEAFF. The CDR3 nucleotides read TGTGCCAGCAGTTTCCAGGGCTCTGAAGCTTTCTTT.

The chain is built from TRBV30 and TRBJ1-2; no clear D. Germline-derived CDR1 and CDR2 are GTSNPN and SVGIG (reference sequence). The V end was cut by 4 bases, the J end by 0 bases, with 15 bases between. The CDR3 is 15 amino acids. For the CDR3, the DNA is TGTGCCTGGACCGGAGGCCAGTTCTCTAACTATGGCTACACCTTC. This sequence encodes CAWTGGQFSNYGYTF.

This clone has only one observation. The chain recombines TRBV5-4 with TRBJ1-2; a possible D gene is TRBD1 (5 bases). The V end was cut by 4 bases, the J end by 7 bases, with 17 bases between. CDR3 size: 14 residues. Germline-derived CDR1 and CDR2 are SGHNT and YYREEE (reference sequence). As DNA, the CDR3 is TGTGCCAGCAGCGGGGCCATCAGGTTCTCTGGCTACACCTTC. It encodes CASSGAIRFSGYTF.

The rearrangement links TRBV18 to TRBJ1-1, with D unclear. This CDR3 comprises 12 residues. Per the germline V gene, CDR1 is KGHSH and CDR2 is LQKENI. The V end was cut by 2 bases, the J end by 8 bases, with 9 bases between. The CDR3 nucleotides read TGTGCCAGCTCACCAAATTTACGGGAAGCTTTCTTT. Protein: CASSPNLREAFF.

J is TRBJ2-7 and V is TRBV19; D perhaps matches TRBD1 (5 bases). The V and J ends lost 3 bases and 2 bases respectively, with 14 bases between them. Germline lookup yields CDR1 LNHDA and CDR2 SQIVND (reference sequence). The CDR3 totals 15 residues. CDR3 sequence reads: CASSIKAGSPYEQYF. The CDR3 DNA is TGTGCCAGTAGTATTAAGGCAGGGTCCCCCTACGAGCAGTACTTC.

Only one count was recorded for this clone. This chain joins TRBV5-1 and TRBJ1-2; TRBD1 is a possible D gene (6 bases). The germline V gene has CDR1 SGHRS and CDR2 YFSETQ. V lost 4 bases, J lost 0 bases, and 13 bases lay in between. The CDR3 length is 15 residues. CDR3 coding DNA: TGCGCCAGCAGCCAGAACCAGGGGCCTAACTATGGCTACACCTTC. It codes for CASSQNQGPNYGYTF.

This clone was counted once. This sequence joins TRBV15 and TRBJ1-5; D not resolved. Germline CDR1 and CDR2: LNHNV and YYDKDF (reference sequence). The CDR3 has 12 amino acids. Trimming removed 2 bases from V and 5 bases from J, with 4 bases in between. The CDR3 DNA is TGTGCCACCAGCAGATATGATCAGCCCCAGCATTTT. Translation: CATSRYDQPQHF.

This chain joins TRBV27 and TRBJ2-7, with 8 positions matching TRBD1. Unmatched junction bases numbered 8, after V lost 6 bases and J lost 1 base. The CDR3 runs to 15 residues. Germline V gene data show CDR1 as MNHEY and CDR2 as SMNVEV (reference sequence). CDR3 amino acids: CASSTDRESSYEQYF. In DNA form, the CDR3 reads TGTGCCAGCAGCACGGACAGGGAATCTTCCTACGAGCAGTACTTC.

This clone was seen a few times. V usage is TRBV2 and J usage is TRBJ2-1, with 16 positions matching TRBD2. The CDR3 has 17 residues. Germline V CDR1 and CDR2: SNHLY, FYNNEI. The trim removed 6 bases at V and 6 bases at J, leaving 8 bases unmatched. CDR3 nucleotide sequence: TGTGCCAGCAGGACGGGACTAGCGGGGGGGCCGGGCAATGAGCAGTTCTTC. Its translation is CASRTGLAGGPGNEQFF. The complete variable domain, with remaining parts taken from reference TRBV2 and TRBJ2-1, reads EPEVTQTPSHQVTQMGQEVILRCVPISNHLYFYWYRQILGQKVEFLVSFYNNEISEKSEIFDDQFSVERPDGSNFTLKIRSTKLEDSAMYFCASRTGLAGGPGNEQFFGPGTRLTVL.

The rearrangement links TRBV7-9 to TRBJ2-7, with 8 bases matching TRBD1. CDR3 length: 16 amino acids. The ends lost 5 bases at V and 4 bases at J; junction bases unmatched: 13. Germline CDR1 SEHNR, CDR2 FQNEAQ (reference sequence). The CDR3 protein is CASSAGQGKGAYEQYF. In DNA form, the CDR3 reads TGTGCCAGCAGCGCCGGACAGGGAAAGGGGGCATACGAGCAGTACTTC. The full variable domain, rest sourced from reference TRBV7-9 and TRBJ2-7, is DTGVSQNPRHKITKRGQNVTFRCDPISEHNRLYWYRQTLGQGPEFLTYFQNEAQLEKSRLLSDRFSAERPKGSFSTLEIQRTEQGDSAMYLCASSAGQGKGAYEQYFGPGTRLTVT.

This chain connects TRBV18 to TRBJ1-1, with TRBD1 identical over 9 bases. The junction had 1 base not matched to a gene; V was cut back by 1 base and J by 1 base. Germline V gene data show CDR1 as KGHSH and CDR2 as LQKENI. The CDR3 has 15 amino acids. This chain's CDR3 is CASSPLDRGNTEAFF. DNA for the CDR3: TGTGCCAGCTCACCACTGGACAGGGGGAACACTGAAGCTTTCTTT.